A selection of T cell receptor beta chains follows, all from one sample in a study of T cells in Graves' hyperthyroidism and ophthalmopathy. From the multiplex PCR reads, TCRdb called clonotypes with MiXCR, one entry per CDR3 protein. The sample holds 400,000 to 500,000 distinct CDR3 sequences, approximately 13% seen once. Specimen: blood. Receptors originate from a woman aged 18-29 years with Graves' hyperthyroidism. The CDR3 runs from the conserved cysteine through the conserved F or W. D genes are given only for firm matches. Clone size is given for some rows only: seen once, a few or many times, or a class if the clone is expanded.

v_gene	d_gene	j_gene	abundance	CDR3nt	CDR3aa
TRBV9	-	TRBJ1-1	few	TGTGCCAGCAGCGTAGGGCCGGACACTGAAGCTTTCTTT	CASSVGPDTEAFF
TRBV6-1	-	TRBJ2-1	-	TGTGCCAGCAGTGATTCGAGGGCCCCTAACAATGAGCAGTTCTTC	CASSDSRAPNNEQFF
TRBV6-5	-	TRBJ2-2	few	TGTGCCAGCAGTTACCCGACCCCTGCGAACACCGGGGAGCTGTTTTTT	CASSYPTPANTGELFF
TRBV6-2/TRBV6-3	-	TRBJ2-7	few	TGTGCCAGCAGTGCAACTTCCCAGGGAAGCTACGAGCAGTACTTC	CASSATSQGSYEQYF
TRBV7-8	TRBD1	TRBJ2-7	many	TGTGCCAGCAGCTTAAACACAGGGGGCGTCCCCTACGAGCAGTACTTC	CASSLNTGGVPYEQYF
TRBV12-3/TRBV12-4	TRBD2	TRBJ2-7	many	TGTGCCAGCAGTTCTCTTAAGCTAGCGGCCCCCTACGAGCAGTACTTC	CASSSLKLAAPYEQYF
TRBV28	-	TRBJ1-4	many	TGTGCCAGCGGGACCCAACTTGCAACTAATGAAAAACTGTTTTTT	CASGTQLATNEKLFF
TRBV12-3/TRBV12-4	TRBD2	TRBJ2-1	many	TGTGCCAGCAGTCCGTTAGCGGGAGCGGGAAATGAGCAGTTCTTC	CASSPLAGAGNEQFF
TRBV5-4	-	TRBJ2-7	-	TGTGCCAGCAGCCGAAAAGCCGAGGGGTCCGAGCAGTACTTC	CASSRKAEGSEQYF
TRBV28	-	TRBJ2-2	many	TGTGCCAGCTACAGGGATTCCGGGGAGCTGTTTTTT	CASYRDSGELFF
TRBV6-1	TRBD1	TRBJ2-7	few	TGTGCCAGCAGGTCCTCCGGGACAGGTCAATACGAGCAGTACTTC	CASRSSGTGQYEQYF
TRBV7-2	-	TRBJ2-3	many	TGTGCCAACAGCTTAGCGCGGCGGTTGAGCACAGATACGCAGTATTTT	CANSLARRLSTDTQYF
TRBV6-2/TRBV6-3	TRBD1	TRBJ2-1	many	TGTGCCAGCCGTAAAACCCTGGACAGGTCCAATGAGCAGTTCTTC	CASRKTLDRSNEQFF
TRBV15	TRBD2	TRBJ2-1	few	TGTGCCACTAAGCGGGATCCGACATACAATGAGCAGTTCTTC	CATKRDPTYNEQFF
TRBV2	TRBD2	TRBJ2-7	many	TGTGCCAGCAGTGAAATAGGCGGGAGGATCTACGAGCAGTACTTC	CASSEIGGRIYEQYF